The T cell receptor beta chain under discussion was sequenced for a study of blood T cell repertoires in COVID-19. Only one count was recorded for this clone. Germline assignment: CDR1 SGHNT and CDR2 YENEEA. The V gene end was trimmed by 5 bases and the J gene end by 4 bases; junction bases not matched to a gene: 7. CDR3 length equals 15 residues. TCRdb's table, derived via immunoSEQ multiplex PCR, lists solely in-frame clones and lacks some. The sample has 200,000 to 300,000 clones, around 80% seen once; the top ten hold 2% to 2.5%. The chain joins TRBV11-3 to TRBJ2-5; 10 bases fit TRBD2. The TCR sequence derives from a man between 35 and 55 years old who had recovered from COVID-19. The sample was peripheral blood. The chain's CDR3 is CASSLWTSGGETQYF. The CDR3 DNA is TGTGCCAGCAGCCTCTGGACTAGCGGAGGAGAGACCCAGTACTTC.